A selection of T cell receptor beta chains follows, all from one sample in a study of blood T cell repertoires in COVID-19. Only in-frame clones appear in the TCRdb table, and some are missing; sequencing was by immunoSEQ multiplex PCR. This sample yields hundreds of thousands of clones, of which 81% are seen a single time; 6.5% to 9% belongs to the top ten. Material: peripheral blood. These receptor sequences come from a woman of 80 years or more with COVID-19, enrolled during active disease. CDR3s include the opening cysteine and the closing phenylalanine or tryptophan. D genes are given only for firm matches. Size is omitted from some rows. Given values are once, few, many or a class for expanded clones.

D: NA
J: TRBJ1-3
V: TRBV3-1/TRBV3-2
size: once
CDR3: CASSLGGENTIYF
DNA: TGTGCCAGCAGCCTCGGGGGGGAGAACACCATATATTTT

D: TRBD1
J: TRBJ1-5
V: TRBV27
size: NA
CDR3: CASSPSGQGVNQPQHF
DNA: TGTGCCAGCAGTCCATCGGGACAGGGGGTAAATCAGCCCCAGCATTTT

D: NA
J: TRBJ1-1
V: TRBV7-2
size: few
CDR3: CASSSQGNTEAFF
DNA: TGTGCCAGCAGTTCACAGGGGAACACTGAAGCTTTCTTT

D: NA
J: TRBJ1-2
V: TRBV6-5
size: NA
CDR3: CASKTGSQLWGYTF
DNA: TGTGCCAGCAAGACAGGATCGCAACTATGGGGCTACACCTTC

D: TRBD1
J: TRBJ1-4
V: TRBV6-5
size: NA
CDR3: CASRLTGANEKLFF
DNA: TGTGCCAGCAGGTTGACAGGGGCTAATGAAAAACTGTTTTTT

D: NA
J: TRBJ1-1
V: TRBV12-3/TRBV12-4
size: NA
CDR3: CASSLWVGGAFF
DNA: TGTGCCAGCAGCCTCTGGGTCGGGGGAGCTTTCTTT

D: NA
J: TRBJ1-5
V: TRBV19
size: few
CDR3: CAKRQRQSAQHF
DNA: TGTGCCAAAAGACAGAGGCAATCAGCCCAGCATTTT

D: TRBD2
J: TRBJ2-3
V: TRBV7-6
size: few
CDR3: CASSSTSGLTDTQYF
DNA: TGTGCCAGCAGCAGTACTAGCGGACTCACAGATACGCAGTATTTT

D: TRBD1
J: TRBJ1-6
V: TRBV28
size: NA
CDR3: CASHPPGGVSPLHF
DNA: TGTGCCAGCCATCCCCCAGGGGGCGTATCACCCCTCCACTTT

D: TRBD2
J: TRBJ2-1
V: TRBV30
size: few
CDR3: CAWSDTRSTSGGSSYNEQFF
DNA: TGTGCCTGGAGTGATACAAGATCGACTAGCGGGGGTAGCTCCTACAATGAGCAGTTCTTC

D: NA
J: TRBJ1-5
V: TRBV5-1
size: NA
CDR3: CASSRGVNQPQHF
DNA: TGCGCCAGCAGCCGGGGGGTCAATCAGCCCCAGCATTTT

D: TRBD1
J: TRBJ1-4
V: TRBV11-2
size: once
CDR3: CASSFFRGRSDEKLFF
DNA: TGTGCCAGCAGCTTCTTCAGGGGGCGCTCCGATGAAAAACTGTTTTTT

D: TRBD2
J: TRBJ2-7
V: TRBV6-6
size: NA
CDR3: CASRGIAGGTSYEQYF
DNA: TGTGCCAGCAGGGGAATAGCGGGGGGGACCTCCTACGAGCAGTACTTC

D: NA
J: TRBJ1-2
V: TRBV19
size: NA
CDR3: CASSIQRGTYYGYTF
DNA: TGTGCCAGTAGTATCCAGAGGGGGACATACTATGGCTACACCTTC

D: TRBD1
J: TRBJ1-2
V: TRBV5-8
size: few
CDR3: CASSFGTGNYGYTF
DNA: TGTGCCAGCAGCTTCGGGACAGGGAACTATGGCTACACCTTC

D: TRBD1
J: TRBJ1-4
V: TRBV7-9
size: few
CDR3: CASSLADRGDEKLFF
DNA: TGTGCCAGCAGCTTAGCTGACAGGGGTGATGAAAAACTGTTTTTT

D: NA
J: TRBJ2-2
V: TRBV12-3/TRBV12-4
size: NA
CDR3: CASSFRGAGELFF
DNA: TGTGCCAGCAGTTTCAGGGGGGCCGGGGAGCTGTTTTTT

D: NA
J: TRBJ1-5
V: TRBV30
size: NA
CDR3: CAWSTRRGEPQHF
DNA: TGTGCCTGGAGTACGAGGAGGGGTGAGCCCCAGCATTTT

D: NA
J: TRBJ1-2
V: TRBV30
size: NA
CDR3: CAWAGESYGYTF
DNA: TGTGCCTGGGCCGGGGAATCCTATGGCTACACCTTC

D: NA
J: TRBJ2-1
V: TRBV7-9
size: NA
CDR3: CASSPDSGSYNEQFF
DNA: TGTGCCAGCAGCCCGGACAGCGGCTCCTACAATGAGCAGTTCTTC

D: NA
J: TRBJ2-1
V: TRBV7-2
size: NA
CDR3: CASSPSYEQFF
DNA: TGTGCCAGCAGCCCTTCTTATGAGCAGTTCTTC

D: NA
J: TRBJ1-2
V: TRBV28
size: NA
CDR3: CASSQGSGGYTF
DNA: TGTGCCAGCAGTCAGGGGTCCGGGGGCTACACCTTC

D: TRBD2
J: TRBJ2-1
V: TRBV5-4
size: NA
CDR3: CASSPGGVAGAHEQFF
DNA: TGTGCCAGCAGCCCGGGGGGGGTAGCGGGAGCGCATGAGCAGTTCTTC

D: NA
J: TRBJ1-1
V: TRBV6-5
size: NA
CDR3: CASTTVRPRGTEAFF
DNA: TGTGCCAGCACCACTGTTAGGCCCCGGGGCACTGAAGCTTTCTTT

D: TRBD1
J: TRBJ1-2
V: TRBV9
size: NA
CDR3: CASSQITGGYGYTF
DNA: TGTGCCAGCAGTCAAATTACAGGGGGCTATGGCTACACCTTC

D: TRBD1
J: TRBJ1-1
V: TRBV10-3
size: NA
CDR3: CAISGTGMTAFF
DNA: TGTGCCATCAGTGGGACAGGGATGACGGCTTTCTTT

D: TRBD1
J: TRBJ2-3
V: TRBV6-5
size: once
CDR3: CASHRGSSTDTQYF
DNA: TGTGCCAGCCACAGGGGCTCTAGCACAGATACGCAGTATTTT

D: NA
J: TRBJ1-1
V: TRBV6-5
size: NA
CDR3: CAVTGNTEAFF
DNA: TGTGCCGTGACAGGTAATACTGAAGCTTTCTTT

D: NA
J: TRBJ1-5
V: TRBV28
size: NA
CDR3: CASSLAPGSNQPQHF
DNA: TGTGCCAGCAGCCTAGCTCCCGGGTCGAATCAGCCCCAGCATTTT

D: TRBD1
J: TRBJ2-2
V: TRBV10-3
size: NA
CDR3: CAISAQGAGELFF
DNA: TGTGCCATCAGTGCTCAGGGGGCCGGGGAGCTGTTTTTT

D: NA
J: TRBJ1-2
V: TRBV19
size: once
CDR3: CASSIDFSPEGRGYTF
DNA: TGTGCCAGTAGTATAGATTTCTCCCCGGAGGGCAGAGGCTACACCTTC

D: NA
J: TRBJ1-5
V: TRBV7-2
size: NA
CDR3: CASSLDQGTQPQHF
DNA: TGTGCCAGCAGCTTAGACCAGGGCACCCAGCCCCAGCATTTT

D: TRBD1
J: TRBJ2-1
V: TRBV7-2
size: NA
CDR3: CASSLERDSYNEQFF
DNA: TGTGCCAGCAGCTTAGAACGGGACAGCTACAATGAGCAGTTCTTC

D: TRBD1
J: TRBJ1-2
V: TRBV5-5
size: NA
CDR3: CASSFVGQGYGYTF
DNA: TGTGCCAGCAGCTTCGTTGGACAGGGGTATGGCTACACCTTC

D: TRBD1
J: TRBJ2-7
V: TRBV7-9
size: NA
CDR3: CASAGAPDRDPYEQYF
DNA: TGTGCCAGCGCTGGGGCCCCGGACAGGGATCCCTACGAGCAGTACTTC

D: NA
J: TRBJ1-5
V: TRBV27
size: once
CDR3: CASSLAGSNQPQHF
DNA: TGTGCCAGCAGTTTAGCAGGGAGCAATCAGCCCCAGCATTTT

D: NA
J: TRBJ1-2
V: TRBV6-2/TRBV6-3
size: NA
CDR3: CASSYSGGRTNYGYTF
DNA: TGTGCCAGCAGTTACTCCGGGGGGAGGACTAACTATGGCTACACCTTC

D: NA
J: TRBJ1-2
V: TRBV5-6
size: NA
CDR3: CASSLGGPYYGYTF
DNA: TGTGCCAGCAGCTTAGGAGGGCCATACTATGGCTACACCTTC